These 2 T cell receptor beta chains share one sample of origin, sequenced in a study of blood T cell repertoires in COVID-19. TCRdb keeps only in-frame clones here, not all; method: immunoSEQ multiplex PCR. The sample holds about 330,000 clones, approximately 88% seen once. Sequencing was carried out using PBMCs or T cells enriched from blood (not recorded which). The origin of the receptors is a man aged 25-40 years who had recovered from COVID-19.

CDR3 residues: CASSPRGMRDTQYF. CDR3 DNA sequence: TGTGCCAGCAGCCCCAGGGGGATGAGGGATACGCAGTATTTT. This chain joins TRBV13 and TRBJ2-3; TRBD1 aligns across 7 bases. The germline gives CDR1 PRHDT, CDR2 FYEKMQ (reference sequence). The trim removed 5 bases at V and 6 bases at J, leaving 8 bases unmatched. The CDR3 length is 14 residues.

The chain couples TRBV12-5 to TRBJ2-1; 10 bases align to TRBD2. The CDR3 has 18 amino acids. The germline CDR1 and CDR2 sequences are LGHNT and FRNRAP. V lost 0 bases and J lost 6; bases outside the gene matches: 11. This CDR3 reads CASGLVCPGTSECNEQFF. The CDR3, as DNA: TGTGCTAGTGGTTTGGTATGTCCCGGGACTAGCGAGTGCAATGAGCAGTTCTTC.